A selection of T cell receptor beta chains follows, all from one sample in a study of T cell responses to AZD1222 COVID-19 vaccine. Here immunoSEQ multiplex PCR was the method, and the copy in TCRdb shows in-frame clones only, minus some. The repertoire holds roughly 84,000 clones, with around 85% as singletons. The sample consisted of peripheral blood, taken 28 days after the second AZD1222 dose. These TCRs come from an adult who received the AZD1222 COVID-19 vaccine. CDR3s include the opening cysteine and the closing phenylalanine or tryptophan. A D gene is named only where the DNA matches it firmly.

J gene | D gene | V gene | CDR3 protein
TRBJ1-1 | NA | TRBV7-2 | CASSTQTGTEAFF
TRBJ1-6 | NA | TRBV6-2/TRBV6-3 | CASSQNSPLHF
TRBJ2-7 | NA | TRBV5-4 | CASSLDGFYEQYF
TRBJ1-1 | TRBD1 | TRBV18 | CASSDRGVNTEAFF
TRBJ1-5 | TRBD1 | TRBV18 | CASSPGTGEQPQHF
TRBJ2-7 | NA | TRBV7-3 | CASSCPWLVGTAPYEQYF
TRBJ2-2 | NA | TRBV18 | CASSPSGGAAGELFF
TRBJ1-5 | NA | TRBV23-1 | CASSQSRSLPQTHNQPQHF
TRBJ2-7 | NA | TRBV4-3 | CASSQETTDTSYEQYF
TRBJ2-3 | TRBD1 | TRBV27 | CASSGQGADTQYF
TRBJ2-7 | NA | TRBV28 | CASSQPRLDGGEQYF
TRBJ2-7 | TRBD1 | TRBV7-7 | CASSKGQGSNEQYF
TRBJ1-3 | NA | TRBV2 | CASRAGTVSGNTIYF
TRBJ1-1 | TRBD1 | TRBV28 | CASRTLTGVTEAFF
TRBJ1-2 | NA | TRBV29-1 | CSAGGRESANYGYTF
TRBJ1-5 | NA | TRBV4-3 | CASSQDFQSNQPQHF
TRBJ1-2 | NA | TRBV21-1 | CASSGDHGYGYTF
TRBJ2-3 | TRBD1 | TRBV15 | CATSSGQGTDTQYF
TRBJ1-4 | NA | TRBV28 | CASNGDGEKLFF
TRBJ2-3 | NA | TRBV5-1 | CASRSGTMGDTQYF
TRBJ2-2 | NA | TRBV19 | CAIARPEGTGELFF
TRBJ2-1 | NA | TRBV5-1 | CASSGGTNGEQFF
TRBJ1-1 | NA | TRBV4-1 | CASSTVPAGWRYTEAFF
TRBJ2-7 | TRBD1 | TRBV6-1 | CASSEWPGTGLSYEQYF